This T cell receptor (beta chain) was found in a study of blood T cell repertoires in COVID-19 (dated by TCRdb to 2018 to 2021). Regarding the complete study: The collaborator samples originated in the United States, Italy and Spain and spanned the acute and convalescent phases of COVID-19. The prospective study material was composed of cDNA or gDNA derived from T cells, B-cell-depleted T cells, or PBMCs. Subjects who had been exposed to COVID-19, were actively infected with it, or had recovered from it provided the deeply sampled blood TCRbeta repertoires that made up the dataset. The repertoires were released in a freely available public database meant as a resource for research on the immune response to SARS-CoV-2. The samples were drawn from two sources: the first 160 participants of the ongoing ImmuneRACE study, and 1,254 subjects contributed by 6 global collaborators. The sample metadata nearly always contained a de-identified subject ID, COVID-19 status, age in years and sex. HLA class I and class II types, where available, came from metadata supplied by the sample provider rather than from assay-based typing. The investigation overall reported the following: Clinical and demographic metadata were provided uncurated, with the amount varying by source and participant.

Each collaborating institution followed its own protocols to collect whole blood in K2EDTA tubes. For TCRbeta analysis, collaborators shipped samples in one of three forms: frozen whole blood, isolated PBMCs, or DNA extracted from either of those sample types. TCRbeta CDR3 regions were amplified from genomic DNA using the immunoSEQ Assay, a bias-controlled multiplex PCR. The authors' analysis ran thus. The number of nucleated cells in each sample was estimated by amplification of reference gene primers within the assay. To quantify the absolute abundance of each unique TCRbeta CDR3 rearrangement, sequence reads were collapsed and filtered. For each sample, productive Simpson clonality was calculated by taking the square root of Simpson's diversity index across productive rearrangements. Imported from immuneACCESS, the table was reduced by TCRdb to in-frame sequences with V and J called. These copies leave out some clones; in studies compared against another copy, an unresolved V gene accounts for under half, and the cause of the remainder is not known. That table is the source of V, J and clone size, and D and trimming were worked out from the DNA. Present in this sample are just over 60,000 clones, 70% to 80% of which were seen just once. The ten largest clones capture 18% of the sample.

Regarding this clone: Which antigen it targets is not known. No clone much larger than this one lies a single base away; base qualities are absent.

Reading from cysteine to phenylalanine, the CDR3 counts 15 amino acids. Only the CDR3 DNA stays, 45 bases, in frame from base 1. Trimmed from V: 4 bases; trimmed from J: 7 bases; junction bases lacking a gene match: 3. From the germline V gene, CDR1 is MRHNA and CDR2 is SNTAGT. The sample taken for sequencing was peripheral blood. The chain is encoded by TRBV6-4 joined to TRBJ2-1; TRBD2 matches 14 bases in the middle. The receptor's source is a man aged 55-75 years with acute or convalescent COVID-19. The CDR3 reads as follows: CASSGGTSGSNEQFF. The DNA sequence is TGTGCCAGCAGTGGCGGGACTAGCGGGAGTAATGAGCAGTTCTTC.